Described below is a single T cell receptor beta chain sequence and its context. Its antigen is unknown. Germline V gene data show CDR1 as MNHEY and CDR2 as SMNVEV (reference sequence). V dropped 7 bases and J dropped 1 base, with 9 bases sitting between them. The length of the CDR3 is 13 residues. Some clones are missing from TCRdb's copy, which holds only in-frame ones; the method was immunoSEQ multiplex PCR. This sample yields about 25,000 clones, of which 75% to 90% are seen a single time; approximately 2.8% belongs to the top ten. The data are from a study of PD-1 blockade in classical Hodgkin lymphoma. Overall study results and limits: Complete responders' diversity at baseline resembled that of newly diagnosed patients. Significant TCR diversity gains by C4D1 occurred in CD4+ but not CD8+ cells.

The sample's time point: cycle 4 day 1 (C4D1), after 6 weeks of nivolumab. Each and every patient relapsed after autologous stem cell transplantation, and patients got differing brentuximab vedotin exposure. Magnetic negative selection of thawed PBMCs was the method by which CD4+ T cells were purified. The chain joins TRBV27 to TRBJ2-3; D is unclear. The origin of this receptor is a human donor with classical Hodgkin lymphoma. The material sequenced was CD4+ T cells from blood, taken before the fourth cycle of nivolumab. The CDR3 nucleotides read TGTGCCAGCACCTGGAGCGGCACAGATACGCAGTATTTT. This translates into CASTWSGTDTQYF.